The T cell receptor (beta chain) described here comes from a study of blood T cells in healthy people across ages. Study background: About one barcoded beta molecule per two T cells was captured by template switching.

In its sample, this clonotype was seen many times. As yet, its antigen is unknown. Isolation per sample recovered at least 7 million PBMCs. Study-level results: Observed TCR beta diversity showed a strong correlation with the percentage of naive T cells as measured by flow cytometry.

A second PCR of 7 to 11 cycles used a sample-barcoded 5' primer and a J-beta primer mix. Each cDNA molecule carried a tag from a template-switch adaptor that contained 12 random nucleotides. TCRdb reanalysed the 5' RACE reads using MiXCR and keeps one entry per CDR3 protein. The table records hundreds of thousands of distinct CDR3 sequences, 29% of them present only once. Specimen: blood. This TCR was recovered from a woman older than 75 in good health.

The CDR3 is CASSLSRGNNSPLHF. The CDR3 nucleotides are TGCGCCAGCAGCTTGAGCAGAGGTAACAATTCACCCCTCCACTTT. The gene calls are TRBV5-1 and TRBJ1-6; D uncertain. Germline V lookup: CDR1 SGHRS, CDR2 YFSETQ. Trimming removed 1 base at V and 7 bases at J, with 12 bases between. CDR3 length equals 15 residues.